The source of this T cell receptor beta chain is a study of blood T cell repertoires in COVID-19. About the study: Some COVID-19 samples were acute and others convalescent; all came from the United States, Italy and Spain.

The repertoire was sequenced with immunoSEQ multiplex PCR; TCRdb's copy has only in-frame clones and lacks some. The repertoire includes some 130,000 clones, roughly 80% of them detected once, and about 10% sits in the top ten. In germline, CDR1 is SGHKS, CDR2 YYEKEE (reference sequence). The CDR3 length is 15 residues. V trimming: 4 bases; J trimming: 7 bases; junction bases outside the gene matches: 6. This sequence joins TRBV5-5 and TRBJ2-1; 12 bases align to TRBD2. Material for sequencing was peripheral blood. The sequence was collected from a man in his 60s who had recovered from COVID-19. DNA of the CDR3: TGTGCCAGCAGCGGACTAGCGGGAAACCTAAATGAGCAGTTCTTC. Translating it yields CASSGLAGNLNEQFF.